This is a list of T cell receptor beta chains from one sample in a study of T cell responses to AZD1222 COVID-19 vaccine. Data came from immunoSEQ multiplex PCR; TCRdb stores just in-frame clones and leaves some out. The table lists 100,000 to 120,000 clones, roughly 85% of them singletons. Sequencing used peripheral blood, obtained on day 0 of AZD1222 vaccination. The receptors derive from an adult in good health. The CDR3 runs from the conserved cysteine through the conserved F or W. The D gene is left open where the match is weak. Clone size, where shown, is once, few, many, or a class for clones that have expanded.

J,V,size,D,DNA,CDR3
TRBJ1-1,TRBV27,-,-,TGTGCCAGCAGAGTGGGGAACACTGAAGCTTTCTTT,CASRVGNTEAFF
TRBJ2-1,TRBV4-2,-,TRBD2,TGTGCCAGCAGCCAAGGCCAGCGGGAGGGCAATGAGCAGTTCTTC,CASSQGQREGNEQFF
TRBJ2-7,TRBV6-2/TRBV6-3,-,TRBD2,TGTGCCAGCAGTTACCGCCCGGGGGGGACGACCTACGAGCAGTACTTC,CASSYRPGGTTYEQYF
TRBJ1-5,TRBV6-6,few,-,TGTGCCAGCAGTTCAAAAGGGGGGGAGCCCCAGCATTTT,CASSSKGGEPQHF
TRBJ2-5,TRBV30,-,TRBD2,TGTGCCTGGGGGACTAGCGGAGAACAAGAGACCCAGTACTTC,CAWGTSGEQETQYF
TRBJ2-1,TRBV24-1,once,TRBD2,TGTGCCACCAGTGATGCGGGACTAGCGATTAGTGAGCAGTTCTTC,CATSDAGLAISEQFF
TRBJ1-2,TRBV27,-,-,TGTGCCAGCAGGGTCGGCCGGGACCAAGGGGGCTACACCTTC,CASRVGRDQGGYTF
TRBJ2-3,TRBV6-1,-,TRBD2,TGTGCCAGCAGTGAAGCCGCTGCACTAGCGGGGGACACAGATACGCAGTATTTT,CASSEAAALAGDTDTQYF
TRBJ1-2,TRBV6-2/TRBV6-3,-,-,TGTGCCAGCAGTTACCTCAGGGGTGGCTATGGCTACACCTTC,CASSYLRGGYGYTF
TRBJ2-7,TRBV3-1/TRBV3-2,-,-,TGTGCCAGCAGCCTAACCCTGGACAGTGCGACCTACGAGCAGTACTTC,CASSLTLDSATYEQYF
TRBJ1-5,TRBV18,-,TRBD1,TGTGCCAGCTCACTCCTTGGACAGGGGAGCAATCAGCCCCAGCATTTT,CASSLLGQGSNQPQHF
TRBJ2-7,TRBV6-1,-,-,TGTGCCAGCAGTGAATCGGAGGGGGGCCTCCTCTACGAGCAGTACTTC,CASSESEGGLLYEQYF
TRBJ2-5,TRBV18,-,TRBD1,TGTGCCAGCTCACCACGGCAAGGGACAGGGGGCCTTGAGACCCAGTACTTC,CASSPRQGTGGLETQYF
TRBJ2-3,TRBV19,-,-,TGTGCCAGTAGTATGCGGGACCCAGTCACAGATACGCAGTATTTT,CASSMRDPVTDTQYF